Below, one T cell receptor (beta chain) is given with its context. This sample is drawn from a study of control samples from healthy donors and cancer patients. Generated by immunoSEQ multiplex PCR, the TCRdb table keeps only in-frame clones and is missing some. The table has about 82,000 clones, 90% to 95% seen once. What was sequenced was blood. The TCR originated in a woman aged 18 to 35 in good health.

The CDR3 nucleotides read TGTGCCAGCAGCCCCGATCGAGGGAAACTGTTTTTT. It specifies CASSPDRGKLFF. The chain has TRBV7-2 and TRBJ1-4; D is unclear. This CDR3 comprises 12 residues. V lost 5 bases to trimming and J lost 11 bases, with 12 bases between them. Germline V gene data show CDR1 as SGHTA and CDR2 as FQGNSA.